This is a list of T cell receptor beta chains from one sample in a study of T-cell memory formation after mild COVID-19. In TCRdb, the 5' RACE reads were re-called with MiXCR into one record per CDR3 protein. Found here are some 410,000 distinct CDR3 sequences, 20% to 30% of them singletons; the top ten hold around 13%. Sequenced material: PBMCs or a T cell subset sorted from them (not recorded which). The receptors here all came from an adult woman who had mild COVID-19 (a few samples of this study predate the infection). Cell type and time point are not known. CDR3s leave out the opening cysteine and the closing phenylalanine or tryptophan.

cdr3_aa j_call v_call
ASSTRGSYEQY TRBJ2-7 TRBV12-3/TRBV12-4
SARNRGLSNSPLH TRBJ1-6 TRBV20-1
ASSASFVRDTTDTQY TRBJ2-3 TRBV9
ASSQTSPGELF TRBJ2-2 TRBV4-1
ASSTGTSGSINEQF TRBJ2-1 TRBV5-6
ASSSQTGGSEAF TRBJ1-1 TRBV12-3/TRBV12-4
ASSQDSLILEQY TRBJ2-7 TRBV4-1
ASSQVLAGGPSDTQY TRBJ2-3 TRBV6-5
ASSQAFVDTEQY TRBJ2-7 TRBV4-3
ASSQGQGGTYEQY TRBJ2-7 TRBV4-1
ASSNRRLNTEAF TRBJ1-1 TRBV19
ASSLRERWDTGELF TRBJ2-2 TRBV7-8
ASSWRDRGPHTEAF TRBJ1-1 TRBV7-9
ASSYLRGTGSSYEQY TRBJ2-7 TRBV6-5
ASSLLIRPEAF TRBJ1-1 TRBV11-2
ASRTGDGNTIY TRBJ1-3 TRBV5-1
ASSQHRESSQPQH TRBJ1-5 TRBV6-5
ASSYYGLAGGPRVTGELF TRBJ2-2 TRBV6-2/TRBV6-3
ASSQPGGRNTIY TRBJ1-3 TRBV4-1
ASRGGAGGQY TRBJ2-7 TRBV25-1
ASSSIGNTEAF TRBJ1-1 TRBV5-5
ASSLDMSGIYEQY TRBJ2-7 TRBV11-3
ASSQAGTGGLDTQY TRBJ2-3 TRBV4-1
ASSQESAPGNTIY TRBJ1-3 TRBV4-3
ATSDSSSVYSNQPQH TRBJ1-5 TRBV24-1
SAHRTPYYGYT TRBJ1-2 TRBV20-1
ASSPQVVAGITDTQY TRBJ2-3 TRBV11-3
ASSHPVDYGYT TRBJ1-2 TRBV14
ASSSGPLMNTEAF TRBJ1-1 TRBV12-3/TRBV12-4
ASSEVLAGAYEQY TRBJ2-7 TRBV25-1
ASRLGTCSLYEQY TRBJ2-7 TRBV27
ASRYRDTNTEAF TRBJ1-1 TRBV5-1
ASTLSSNTGELF TRBJ2-2 TRBV12-3/TRBV12-4
ASSLRFQETQY TRBJ2-5 TRBV5-6
ASSGVAYEQY TRBJ2-7 TRBV5-5
ASSRGGNGEQF TRBJ2-1 TRBV6-4
ASSLAGLGFGEQY TRBJ2-7 TRBV12-3/TRBV12-4
SARVSGDYGYT TRBJ1-2 TRBV20-1
ASSHPDRRAQY TRBJ2-3 TRBV3-1
ATSKSVNTEAF TRBJ1-1 TRBV15
ASSWSGSGPETQY TRBJ2-5 TRBV6-5
ASSLNGGPETQY TRBJ2-5 TRBV5-1
SAGGTGSPRWGARLQNIQY TRBJ2-4 TRBV29-1
AILGSHNEQF TRBJ2-1 TRBV28
SLLAGGGNEQF TRBJ2-1 TRBV29-1
ASGTGTTNNEQF TRBJ2-1 TRBV7-3
ASSSLLQGLKEAF TRBJ1-1 TRBV5-4
ASSLVQPSTDTQY TRBJ2-3 TRBV5-6
ASSQGLAGDWDEQY TRBJ2-7 TRBV4-3
ASSHTSGRGEQF TRBJ2-1 TRBV7-3
AIGKGQAEPETQY TRBJ2-5 TRBV21-1
ASSLAGTNGLDGYT TRBJ1-2 TRBV7-9
ASSYRIYEQY TRBJ2-7 TRBV6-2/TRBV6-3